One and the same sample provided the 22 T cell receptor beta chains below, sequenced in a study of spatial heterogeneity in lung cancer. One entry per CDR3 protein results from TCRdb running MiXCR on the 5' RACE reads. Of under 11,000 distinct CDR3 sequences listed, around 3.9% were seen once; the top ten hold 6% to 9.5%. Sample time point: sample taken at primary tumor resection. The sequenced material consisted of unsorted whole RNA from tumor, nontumor lung or frozen PBMC. The starting material was normal lung tissue next to the tumor, obtained at surgery. These receptors were taken from a male donor with early-stage non-small cell lung cancer.

This clonotype was recorded many times. For a library built for alpha chains, this beta chain is a stray read; little rests on its size. The chain couples TRBV20-1 to TRBJ1-5; TRBD1 is a possible D gene (5 bases). The CDR3 extends over 15 amino acids. Germline values: CDR1 DFQATT, CDR2 SNEGSKA (reference sequence). The V end was cut by 7 bases, the J end by 1 base, with 17 bases between. The CDR3 DNA is TGCAGTGTCCTCGGTCACGGGGGGAGCAATCAGCCCCAGCATTTT. Its protein product is CSVLGHGGSNQPQHF.

In this sample, this clonotype is medium-sized. With the library built for alpha chains, this beta chain is off target and its frequency is not meaningful. The chain is built from TRBV10-2 and TRBJ1-1; D gene uncertain. Germline CDR1 and CDR2: WSHSY and SAAADI. The CDR3 has 16 amino acids. With 3 bases removed from V and 1 base from J, the gap between germline ends came to 15 bases. The CDR3 spells CASSEISVLGNTEAFF. In DNA form, the CDR3 reads TGCGCCAGCAGTGAAATTTCAGTTTTGGGGAACACTGAAGCTTTCTTT.

This clonotype was picked up many times. Being off target in a library aimed at alpha chains, this beta chain has a size of little meaning. This chain joins TRBV27 and TRBJ2-4; D is ambiguous. Trimming shortened V by 4 bases and J by 0 bases, and 7 bases separated the two germline ends. Germline V gene data show CDR1 as MNHEY and CDR2 as SMNVEV (reference sequence). This CDR3 spans 14 amino acids. CDR3 protein: CASSSELAKNIQYF. The CDR3 DNA reads as TGTGCCAGCAGTTCGGAATTAGCCAAAAACATTCAGTACTTC.

This clonotype was seen only a few times. Being off target in a library aimed at alpha chains, this beta chain has a size of little meaning. The chain couples TRBV11-3 to TRBJ2-1; 7 nucleotides match TRBD1. Germline loops: CDR1 SGHNT, CDR2 YENEEA. This CDR3 contains 15 residues. The J segment lost 5 bases and the V segment lost 5 bases, leaving 9 bases of the junction unmatched. The DNA of the CDR3 is TGTGCCAGCAGCCGGGACAGAGATTCAAACAATGAGCAGTTCTTC. This codes for CASSRDRDSNNEQFF. Using reference TRBV11-3 and TRBJ2-1 for the parts outside the CDR3, the full variable domain is EAGVVQSPRYKIIEKKQPVAFWCNPISGHNTLYWYLQNLGQGPELLIRYENEEAVDDSQLPKDRFSAERLKGVDSTLKIQPAELGDSAVYLCASSRDRDSNNEQFFGPGTRLTVL.

About this clonotype itself: This beta chain is off target for a library built for alpha chains, so its abundance means little. The chain employs TRBV24-1 and TRBJ1-4; 7 nucleotides line up with TRBD1. CDR1 is KGHDR, CDR2 SFDVKD, per germline. This CDR3 has 18 amino acids. J lost 0 bases, V lost 5 bases, and 11 bases had no gene match. The CDR3 bases are TGTGCCACCAGTGGCAAGGAGGGACAGCTAGCAACTAATGAAAAACTGTTTTTT. Amino acid sequence: CATSGKEGQLATNEKLFF.

In its sample, this clonotype was seen many times. As an off-target read in a library built for alpha chains, this beta chain has a frequency of little significance. The chain carries TRBV20-1 and TRBJ1-1; D is unresolved. The CDR3 covers 10 residues. The V gene's germline CDR1 is DFQATT and CDR2 SNEGSKA (reference sequence). CDR3 in DNA: TGCAGGCCCCTTAACACTGAAGCTTTCTTT. Amino acid sequence: CRPLNTEAFF.

This clonotype qualifies as medium-sized. This beta chain is an off-target read within a library intended for alpha chains, so its frequency means little. This rearrangement joins TRBV7-8 to TRBJ2-1; the D gene is possibly TRBD2 (5 bases). The CDR3 length is 13 residues. Deletions cut 5 bases from V and 9 bases from J, with 14 bases between. Germline V gene sequence: CDR1 SGHVS, CDR2 FQNEAQ. As DNA, the CDR3 is TGTGCCAGCAGCGTCTCTAAAACTAGTGAGCAGTTCTTC. Protein sequence: CASSVSKTSEQFF.

The sample holds one count of this clonotype. A much larger clone lies one base from this, so it may be a read error. It is likely a read error, because the conserved phenylalanine at the end of the CDR3 is missing. Since it is a stray read in a library aimed at alpha chains, this beta chain has a size that is not meaningful. V gene TRBV5-6 combines with J gene TRBJ2-4; D not certain. CDR3 size: 13 residues. CDR1 and CDR2 from the germline V gene are SGHDT and YYEEEE. Trimming pared 5 bases from V and 0 bases from J, leaving 6 bases between. This chain's CDR3 is CASRLVAKNIQYY. For the CDR3, the DNA is TGTGCCAGCAGACTTGTAGCCAAAAACATTCAGTACTAC.

This clonotype was found many times. Since the library was made to target alpha chains, this beta chain is a stray read and its abundance is not meaningful. J is TRBJ2-5 and V is TRBV10-3; 8 bases are shared with TRBD2. The germline V gene encodes CDR1 ENHRY and CDR2 SYGVKD. V lost 2 bases to trimming and J lost 4 bases; unmatched junction nucleotides: 12. This CDR3 has 17 amino acids. The CDR3 reads CAISEGSGKERLETQYF. The DNA for the CDR3 is TGTGCCATCAGTGAGGGTAGCGGGAAGGAGCGGCTAGAGACCCAGTACTTC.

This clonotype was counted at least ten times. The library was built for alpha chains, so this beta chain is an off-target read and its size means little. The rearrangement links TRBV28 to TRBJ2-3, with no clear D. CDR3 size: 15 residues. Deletions cut 2 bases from V and 1 base from J, with 10 bases between. Germline assignment: CDR1 MDHEN and CDR2 SYDVKM. The CDR3 sequence is CASSLVPGRTDTQYF. The CDR3 nucleotides are TGTGCCAGCAGTTTAGTCCCAGGCCGCACAGATACGCAGTATTTT. The whole variable domain, remainder taken from reference TRBV28 and TRBJ2-3, is DVKVTQSSRYLVKRTGEKVFLECVQDMDHENMFWYRQDPGLGLRLIYFSYDVKMKEKGDIPEGYSVSREKKERFSLILESASTNQTSMYLCASSLVPGRTDTQYFGPGTRLTVL.

This clonotype came up many times. The library was built for alpha chains, so this beta chain is an off-target read and its size means little. The chain recombines TRBV7-6 with TRBJ1-1, with D perhaps matching TRBD1 (6 bases). The CDR3 is 14 residues long. V dropped 5 bases and J dropped 1 base, with 11 bases sitting between them. Germline V gives CDR1 SGHVS, CDR2 FNYEAQ. CDR3 region: CASSPRQANTEAFF. Written as DNA, the CDR3 is TGTGCCAGCAGCCCAAGACAGGCGAACACTGAAGCTTTCTTT.

This clonotype was counted ten times or more. This beta chain is off target for a library built for alpha chains, so its abundance means little. The rearrangement uses TRBV12-3 or TRBV12-4 and TRBJ1-2; no firm D call. The length of the CDR3 is 12 residues. Trimming took 6 bases from V and 4 from J, leaving 9 bases between them. CDR3 DNA: TGTGCCAGCAGCCAAGACCCCTATGGCTACACCTTC. Its protein is CASSQDPYGYTF.

This clonotype was counted at least ten times. A library made for alpha chains picked up this beta chain off target, so its size means little. J is TRBJ2-3 and V is TRBV27, with 9 bases matching TRBD1. The V gene's germline CDR1 is MNHEY and CDR2 SMNVEV (reference sequence). V shed 5 bases, J shed 4 bases, and the junction held 10 bases outside the gene matches. CDR3 length equals 16 residues. The CDR3 sequence is CASSLLPGQGSDTQYF. CDR3 nucleotides: TGTGCCAGCAGTCTCCTTCCGGGACAGGGTTCAGATACGCAGTATTTT.

This clonotype was detected a few times. Being off target in a library aimed at alpha chains, this beta chain has a size of little meaning. This chain links TRBV11-2 with TRBJ2-2, with D perhaps assigned TRBD1 or TRBD2 (5 bases each). This CDR3 is built from 15 residues. Germline CDR1 SGHAT, CDR2 FQNNGV. The V gene lost 6 bases and the J gene lost 0 bases, with 11 bases spanning the gap. The CDR3 spells CASSGQLANTGELFF. Written as DNA, the CDR3 is TGTGCCAGCAGTGGACAACTAGCGAACACCGGGGAGCTGTTTTTT. Based on the CDR3 plus reference TRBV11-2 and TRBJ2-2, the full variable domain is EAGVAQSPRYKIIEKRQSVAFWCNPISGHATLYWYQQILGQGPKLLIQFQNNGVVDDSQLPKDRFSAERLKGVDSTLKIQPAKLEDSAVYLCASSGQLANTGELFFGEGSRLTVL.

This clonotype was counted ten times or more. Since it is a stray read in a library aimed at alpha chains, this beta chain has a size that is not meaningful. The chain carries TRBV11-2 and TRBJ2-1; D is tentatively TRBD1 or TRBD2 (5 bases each). Germline values: CDR1 SGHAT, CDR2 FQNNGV. V was shortened by 3 bases and J by 0 bases, with 6 bases between the two germline ends. The CDR3 extends over 14 amino acids. For the CDR3, the DNA is TGTGCCAGCAGCTTGGGGGACTCCTACAATGAGCAGTTCTTC. Its protein product is CASSLGDSYNEQFF.

This clonotype was counted ten times or more. The library was designed around alpha chains, so this beta chain is a stray read whose abundance carries little weight. V is TRBV7-2 and J is TRBJ1-2; D is unresolved. V shed 5 bases and J shed 4 bases, with 11 bases lying between them. Germline values: CDR1 SGHTA, CDR2 FQGNSA. This CDR3 contains 13 residues. The CDR3 region is CASSRTDRYGYTF. The CDR3 bases are TGTGCCAGCAGCCGGACGGACCGCTATGGCTACACCTTC.

This clonotype is medium-sized. This beta chain appears as a stray read in a library generated for alpha chains; its size is not informative. V usage is TRBV20-1 and J usage is TRBJ1-2, with D perhaps matching TRBD1 (5 bases). The CDR3 covers 14 residues. Trimming removed 0 bases at V and 5 bases at J, with 13 bases between. Germline assignment: CDR1 DFQATT and CDR2 SNEGSKA (reference sequence). CDR3 in DNA: TGCAGTGCTAGAGATCCCCAGGGTCGGTATGGCTACACCTTC. Its translation: CSARDPQGRYGYTF.

This clonotype came up many times. This beta chain is a stray read from a library made for alpha chains; its abundance is not meaningful. The V call is TRBV11-2, the J call TRBJ1-1; 8 nucleotides match TRBD1. This CDR3 is 14 amino acids long. Germline assignment: CDR1 SGHAT and CDR2 FQNNGV. V trimming: 5 bases; J trimming: 5 bases; junction bases outside the gene matches: 7. The CDR3 here is CASSRQGTWTEAFF. The CDR3 DNA follows: TGTGCCAGCAGCCGACAGGGGACGTGGACTGAAGCTTTCTTT.

This clonotype has at least ten counts. Since it is a stray read in a library aimed at alpha chains, this beta chain has a size that is not meaningful. J is TRBJ2-7 and V is TRBV4-1, with D uncertain. The CDR3 covers 15 residues. Per the germline V gene, CDR1 is MGHRA and CDR2 is YSYEKL. Trimming took 0 bases from V and 2 from J, leaving 11 bases between them. The CDR3 protein is CASSQENVQTYEQYF. For the CDR3, the DNA is TGCGCCAGCAGCCAAGAGAATGTGCAAACCTACGAGCAGTACTTC.

This clonotype was recorded a few times. The library was built for alpha chains, so this beta chain is an off-target read and its size means little. The gene calls are TRBV4-2 and TRBJ1-1, with TRBD1 as a possible D gene (5 bases). The CDR3 spans 14 residues. With 4 bases removed from V and 1 base from J, the gap between germline ends came to 10 bases. Germline V gene lookup returns CDR1 LGHNA and CDR2 YNFKEQ. CDR3 DNA: TGTGCCAGCAGCCGAGGGGCAGGGAACACTGAAGCTTTCTTT. Protein: CASSRGAGNTEAFF.

This clonotype was detected many times. Germline and junction disagree at one end, which may indicate a read error. For a library built for alpha chains, this beta chain is a stray read; little rests on its size. The rearrangement uses TRBV11-2 and TRBJ1-1; no reliable D call. The CDR3 contains 15 residues. Germline V gives CDR1 SGHAT, CDR2 FQNNGV. CDR3 region: CASSLARKRHTEAFF. DNA for the CDR3: TGTGCCAGCAGTTTAGCCCGGAAGAGGCACACTGAAGCTTTCTTT.

This clonotype was detected ten times or more. This beta chain slipped into a library made for alpha chains as a stray read, so its size is not meaningful. The chain has TRBV7-8 and TRBJ1-5; no definite D call. V was trimmed by 3 bases and J by 0 bases, leaving 12 bases between them. The germline gives CDR1 SGHVS, CDR2 FQNEAQ. The CDR3 is 16 residues long. The CDR3 region is CASSFKSEYSNQPQHF. CDR3 bases: TGTGCCAGCAGCTTTAAGTCAGAGTATAGCAATCAGCCCCAGCATTTT. The full variable domain, completed using reference TRBV7-8 and TRBJ1-5, is GAGVSQSPRYKVAKRGQDVALRCDPISGHVSLFWYQQALGQGPEFLTYFQNEAQLDKSGLPSDRFFAERPEGSVSTLKIQRTQQEDSAVYLCASSFKSEYSNQPQHFGDGTRLSIL.